Many counts were recorded for the clone carrying this T cell receptor beta chain. The data originate from a study of regulatory T cells in long-lasting Graves disease. V lost 4 bases and J lost 7, with 10 bases in between. Germline CDR1 is SNHLY and CDR2 is FYNNEI. This CDR3 contains 12 residues. The authors built TCR beta libraries using iRepertoire HTBI primers and Arm-PCR of CDR3 regions. TCRdb fed the multiplex PCR reads into MiXCR, producing one record per CDR3 protein. The data show more than 300,000 distinct CDR3 sequences, with around 16% seen just once and about 19% held by the top ten. Time point given: newly diagnosed GD, antithyroid drugs for less than 3 months. Following extraction of RNA from PBMCs, that RNA was used to make the TCR library. The sample also formed part of further work on T cells in Graves' hyperthyroidism and ophthalmopathy. That paper notes: Hyperthyroidism patients were newly diagnosed, had disease duration under 2 months, and were aged 18 to 65 years. Together with thyroid ultrasound, orbital computed tomography, serum thyroxine and TRAb, clinical symptoms were used for diagnoses.

Sample: peripheral blood mononuclear cells (PBMCs), taken at new diagnosis, from a patient treated with antithyroid drugs. The J gene is TRBJ1-2, the V gene TRBV2; a possible D gene is TRBD1 (5 bases). The sequence came from a woman under 30 with Graves disease. The CDR3 loop reads CASSGQSTGYTF. CDR3 in DNA: TGTGCCAGCAGTGGACAGTCGACTGGCTACACCTTC.